These 10 T cell receptor beta chains were all obtained from the same sample, sequenced in a study of shared clonotypes between healthy human individuals. Clones were read by immunoSEQ multiplex PCR, and TCRdb kept only the in-frame ones, dropping some. The data contain some 2.4 million clones, roughly 93% of them singletons. Sequencing used naive CD4+ T cells from PBMCs. Subset indicated: CD45RA+ positively selected. These receptors were obtained from a man aged 18 to 30 in good health. Some clones in this sample may be carry-over from other donors' samples.

This clone showed up just once. This chain joins TRBV7-9 and TRBJ2-3, with D uncertain. Trimming took 3 bases from V and 0 from J, leaving 4 bases between them. Germline V gene lookup returns CDR1 SEHNR and CDR2 FQNEAQ (reference sequence). This CDR3 is 13 amino acids long. The CDR3 region is CASSFPSTDTQYF. CDR3 nucleotides: TGTGCCAGCAGCTTCCCTAGCACAGATACGCAGTATTTT.

The chain links TRBV5-1 to TRBJ2-5; D is unclear. The V end lost 2 bases, the J end lost 0 bases, and 11 bases lay between the germline ends. Germline V gives CDR1 SGHRS, CDR2 YFSETQ. CDR3 size: 15 residues. In nucleotides, the CDR3 is TGCGCCAGCAGCTTCCAGGAAGGGTACCAAGAGACCCAGTACTTC. Translation gives CASSFQEGYQETQYF.

As concerns this clone: The sample carries other DNA sequences with the same CDR3. The chain carries TRBV30 and TRBJ2-1, with D possibly matching TRBD1 (6 bases). V lost 3 bases to trimming and J lost 3 bases, with 9 bases between them. The CDR3 covers 13 residues. Germline V gene data show CDR1 as GTSNPN and CDR2 as SVGIG (reference sequence). The CDR3 loop reads CAWSEDSYNEQFF. The CDR3 nucleotides read TGTGCCTGGAGCGAGGACAGCTACAATGAGCAGTTCTTC.

As regards this clone: The sample carries other DNA sequences with the same CDR3. V usage is TRBV4-3 and J usage is TRBJ1-2; D possibly corresponds to TRBD1 (5 bases). Trimming cost V 1 base and J 2 bases, with 11 bases left between them. The germline CDR1 and CDR2 sequences are LGHNA and YSLEER. The CDR3 length is 15 residues. CDR3 region: CASSQAARDNYGYTF. CDR3 nucleotide sequence: TGCGCCAGCAGCCAAGCGGCCAGGGACAACTATGGCTACACCTTC.

The chain employs TRBV5-1 and TRBJ1-3; unclear D gene. V lost 2 bases to trimming and J lost 0 bases, with 15 bases between them. From germline, CDR1 is SGHRS and CDR2 YFSETQ. The length of the CDR3 is 17 residues. The CDR3 is CASSFGGGDFSGNTIYF. CDR3 in DNA: TGCGCCAGCAGCTTTGGAGGTGGGGATTTCTCTGGAAACACCATATATTTT.

CDR3 residues: CASSLWDRGGEQYF. The CDR3 bases are TGTGCCAGCAGCTTATGGGACAGGGGCGGCGAGCAGTACTTC. The chain recombines TRBV5-4 with TRBJ2-7; TRBD1 aligns across 10 bases. V lost 2 bases to trimming and J lost 6 bases; unmatched junction nucleotides: 5. The CDR3 consists of 14 residues. Germline CDR1 reads SGHNT; CDR2 reads YYREEE (reference sequence).

The chain couples TRBV7-9 to TRBJ2-3, with D tentatively TRBD2 (5 bases). The CDR3 loop spans 16 amino acids. V shed 5 bases and J shed 2 bases, with 17 bases lying between them. Per germline, CDR1 SEHNR and CDR2 FQNEAQ (reference sequence). The CDR3 sequence: CASSAAQTGYTDTQYF. The CDR3 nucleotides read TGTGCCAGCAGCGCAGCCCAGACGGGGTACACAGATACGCAGTATTTT.

V and J are TRBV28 and TRBJ2-1, with 7 bases fitting TRBD2. The CDR3 runs to 19 residues. Germline lookup yields CDR1 MDHEN and CDR2 SYDVKM. V was pared by 5 bases and J by 8 bases, with 24 bases of the junction left unmatched. Here the CDR3 reads CASSAYSRLRGSPGDEQFF. In DNA form, the CDR3 reads TGTGCCAGCAGTGCTTATTCCCGGCTTCGCGGGAGCCCTGGGGATGAGCAGTTCTTC.

Only one count was recorded for this clone. This sequence joins TRBV6-1 and TRBJ1-3; D is perhaps TRBD1 (5 bases). CDR1 is MNHNS, CDR2 SASEGT, per germline. This CDR3 has 15 amino acids. V lost 0 bases and J 0 bases, leaving 6 bases between the germline ends. The CDR3 DNA sequence: TGTGCCAGCAGTGAAGCGGGGACCTCTGGAAACACCATATATTTT. It codes for CASSEAGTSGNTIYF.

The V gene is TRBV19, the J gene TRBJ1-4; D is perhaps TRBD1 (6 bases). Trimming took off 10 bases at V and 5 bases at J, with 14 bases between the two ends. CDR1 and CDR2 (germline): LNHDA, SQIVND (reference sequence). The CDR3 runs 13 residues. The CDR3 coding sequence is TGTGCCAAAACCCGCCAGGGGAATGAAAAACTGTTTTTT. Translated: CAKTRQGNEKLFF.